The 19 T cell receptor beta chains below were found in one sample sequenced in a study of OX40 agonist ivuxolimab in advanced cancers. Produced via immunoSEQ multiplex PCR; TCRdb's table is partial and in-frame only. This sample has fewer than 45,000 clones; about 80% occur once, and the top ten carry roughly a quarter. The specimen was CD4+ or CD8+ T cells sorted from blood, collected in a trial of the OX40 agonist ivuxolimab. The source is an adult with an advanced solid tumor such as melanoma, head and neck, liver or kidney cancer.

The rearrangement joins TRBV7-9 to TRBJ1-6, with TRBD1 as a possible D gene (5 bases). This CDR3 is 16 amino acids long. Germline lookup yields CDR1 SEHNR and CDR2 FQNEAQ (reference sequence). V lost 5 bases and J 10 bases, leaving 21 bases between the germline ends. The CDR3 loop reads CASSPGTGTSGSPLHF. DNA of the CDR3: TGTGCCAGCAGCCCGGGAACCGGGACTTCTGGATCACCCCTCCACTTT.

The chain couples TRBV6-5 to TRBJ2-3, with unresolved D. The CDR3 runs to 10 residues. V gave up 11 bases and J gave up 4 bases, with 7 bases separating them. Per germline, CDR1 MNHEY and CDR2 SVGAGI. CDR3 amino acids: CAVYADTQYF. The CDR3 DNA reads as TGTGCCGTCTACGCAGATACGCAGTATTTT.

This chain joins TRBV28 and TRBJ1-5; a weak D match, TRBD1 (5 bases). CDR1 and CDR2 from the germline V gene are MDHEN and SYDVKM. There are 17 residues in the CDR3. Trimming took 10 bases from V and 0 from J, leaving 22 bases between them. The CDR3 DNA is TGTGCCATCCTAAGGCCCTCGACAGAATATAGCAATCAGCCCCAGCATTTT. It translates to CAILRPSTEYSNQPQHF.

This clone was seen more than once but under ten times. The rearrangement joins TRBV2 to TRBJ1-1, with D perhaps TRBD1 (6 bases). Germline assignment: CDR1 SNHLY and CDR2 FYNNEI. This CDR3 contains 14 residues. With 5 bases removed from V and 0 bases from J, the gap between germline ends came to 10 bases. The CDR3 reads CASSFGGLNTEAFF. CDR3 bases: TGTGCCAGCAGTTTTGGGGGGCTGAACACTGAAGCTTTCTTT.

CDR3 protein: CASSLSQGGTEAFF. For the CDR3, the DNA is TGTGCCAGCAGTTTATCACAGGGGGGGACTGAAGCTTTCTTT. The V and J genes are TRBV27 and TRBJ1-1; 8 bases are a match to TRBD1. Germline CDR1 is MNHEY and CDR2 is SMNVEV (reference sequence). Trimming cost V 0 bases and J 5 bases; bases outside gene matches: 2. The length of the CDR3 is 14 residues.

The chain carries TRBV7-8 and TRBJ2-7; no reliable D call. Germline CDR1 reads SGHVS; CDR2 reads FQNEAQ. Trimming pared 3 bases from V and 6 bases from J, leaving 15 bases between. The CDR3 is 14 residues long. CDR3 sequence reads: CASSFSGLLGEQYF. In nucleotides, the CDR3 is TGTGCCAGCAGCTTTTCAGGATTACTGGGCGAGCAGTACTTC.

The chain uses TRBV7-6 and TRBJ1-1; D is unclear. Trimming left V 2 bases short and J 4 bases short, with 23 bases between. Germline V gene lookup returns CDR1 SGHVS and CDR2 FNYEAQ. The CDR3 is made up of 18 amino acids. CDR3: CASSLRGGSRLRSTEAFF. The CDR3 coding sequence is TGTGCCAGCAGCTTACGTGGAGGGAGCAGATTAAGGAGCACTGAAGCTTTCTTT.

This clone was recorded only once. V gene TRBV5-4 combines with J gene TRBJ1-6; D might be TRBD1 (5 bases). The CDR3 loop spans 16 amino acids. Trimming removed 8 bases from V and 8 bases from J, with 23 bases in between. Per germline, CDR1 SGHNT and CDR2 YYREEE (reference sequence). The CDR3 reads CASSTPGRGRDSPLHF. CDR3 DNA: TGTGCCAGTTCGACTCCGGGGAGGGGTCGCGATTCACCCCTCCACTTT.

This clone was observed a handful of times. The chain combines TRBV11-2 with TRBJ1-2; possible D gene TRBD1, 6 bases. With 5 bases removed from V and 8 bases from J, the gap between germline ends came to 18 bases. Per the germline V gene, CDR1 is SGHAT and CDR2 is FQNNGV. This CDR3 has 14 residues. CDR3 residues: CASSNEGGRGGYTF. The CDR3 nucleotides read TGTGCCAGCAGCAACGAGGGGGGCCGGGGCGGCTACACCTTC.

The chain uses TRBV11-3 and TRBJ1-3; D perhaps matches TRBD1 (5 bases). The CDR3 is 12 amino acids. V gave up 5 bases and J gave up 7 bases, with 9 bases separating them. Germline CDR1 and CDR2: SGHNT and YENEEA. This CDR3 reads CASSRGANTIYF. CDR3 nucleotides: TGTGCCAGCAGCCGAGGGGCGAACACCATATATTTT.

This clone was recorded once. The CDR3 protein is CASSLDQFLETQYF. As DNA, the CDR3 is TGTGCCAGCAGCTTAGATCAGTTCTTAGAGACCCAGTACTTC. The chain links TRBV11-2 to TRBJ2-5; D unresolved. The V end lost 0 bases, the J end lost 4 bases, and 9 bases lay between the germline ends. The germline V gene encodes CDR1 SGHAT and CDR2 FQNNGV. The CDR3 spans 14 residues.

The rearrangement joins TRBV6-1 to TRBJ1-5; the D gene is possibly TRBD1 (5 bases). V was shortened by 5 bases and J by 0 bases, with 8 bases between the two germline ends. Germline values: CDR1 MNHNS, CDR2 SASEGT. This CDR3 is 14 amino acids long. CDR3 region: CASSPDSSNQPQHF. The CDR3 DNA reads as TGTGCCAGCAGTCCCGACAGTAGCAATCAGCCCCAGCATTTT.

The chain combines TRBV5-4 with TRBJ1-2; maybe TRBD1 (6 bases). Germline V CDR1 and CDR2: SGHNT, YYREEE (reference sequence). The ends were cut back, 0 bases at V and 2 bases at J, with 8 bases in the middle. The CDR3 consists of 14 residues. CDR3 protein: CASSLGTVNYGYTF. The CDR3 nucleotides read TGTGCCAGCAGCTTGGGGACAGTCAACTATGGCTACACCTTC.

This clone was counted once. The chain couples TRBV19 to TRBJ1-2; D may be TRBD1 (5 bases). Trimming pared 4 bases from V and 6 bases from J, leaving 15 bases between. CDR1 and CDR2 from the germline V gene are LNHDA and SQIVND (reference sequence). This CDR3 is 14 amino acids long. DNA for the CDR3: TGTGCCAGTAGTAGGGGGTACGGCCCGGATGGCTACACCTTC. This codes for CASSRGYGPDGYTF. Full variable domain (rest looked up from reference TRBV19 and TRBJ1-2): DGGITQSPKYLFRKEGQNVTLSCEQNLNHDAMYWYRQDPGQGLRLIYYSQIVNDFQKGDIAEGYSVSREKKESFPLTVTSAQKNPTAFYLCASSRGYGPDGYTFGSGTRLTVV.

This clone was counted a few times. The DNA for the CDR3 is TGTGCCAGCAGCCCCCGACAGGGAAGTTCACCCCTCCACTTT. It is translated as CASSPRQGSSPLHF. J is TRBJ1-6 and V is TRBV11-2, with TRBD1 identical over 7 bases. CDR3 length equals 14 residues. From germline, CDR1 is SGHAT and CDR2 FQNNGV. V dropped 5 bases and J dropped 9; count of bases not matched to a gene: 7. The complete variable domain, with remaining parts taken from reference TRBV11-2 and TRBJ1-6, reads EAGVAQSPRYKIIEKRQSVAFWCNPISGHATLYWYQQILGQGPKLLIQFQNNGVVDDSQLPKDRFSAERLKGVDSTLKIQPAKLEDSAVYLCASSPRQGSSPLHFGNGTRLTVT.

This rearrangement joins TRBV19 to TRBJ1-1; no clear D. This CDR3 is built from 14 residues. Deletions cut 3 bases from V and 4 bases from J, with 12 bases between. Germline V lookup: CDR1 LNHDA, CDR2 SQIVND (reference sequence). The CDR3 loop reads CASSIPQYSTEAFF. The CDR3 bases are TGTGCCAGTAGTATCCCTCAATATAGCACTGAAGCTTTCTTT.

The DNA of the CDR3 is TGTGCCAGCAGCTTAGACGGACCCCGGGGTTATGGCTACACCTTC. As protein: CASSLDGPRGYGYTF. The genes are TRBV7-2 and TRBJ1-2; D gene unclear. The CDR3 is 15 amino acids. The V end lost 1 base, the J end lost 5 bases, and 14 bases lay between the germline ends. Looked up from germline, CDR1 is SGHTA and CDR2 is FQGNSA.

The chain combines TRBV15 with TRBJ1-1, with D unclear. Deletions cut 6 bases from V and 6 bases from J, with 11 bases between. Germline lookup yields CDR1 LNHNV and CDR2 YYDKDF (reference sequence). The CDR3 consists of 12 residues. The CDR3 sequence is CATRRGRAEAFF. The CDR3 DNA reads TGTGCCACCAGGCGCGGGAGAGCTGAAGCTTTCTTT.

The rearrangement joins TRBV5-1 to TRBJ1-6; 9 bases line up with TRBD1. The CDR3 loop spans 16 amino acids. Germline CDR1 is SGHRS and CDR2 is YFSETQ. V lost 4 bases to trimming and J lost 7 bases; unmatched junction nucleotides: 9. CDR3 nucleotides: TGCGCCAGCAGCCCTCGCCTGGACAGGGGAAATTCACCCCTCCACTTT. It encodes CASSPRLDRGNSPLHF.